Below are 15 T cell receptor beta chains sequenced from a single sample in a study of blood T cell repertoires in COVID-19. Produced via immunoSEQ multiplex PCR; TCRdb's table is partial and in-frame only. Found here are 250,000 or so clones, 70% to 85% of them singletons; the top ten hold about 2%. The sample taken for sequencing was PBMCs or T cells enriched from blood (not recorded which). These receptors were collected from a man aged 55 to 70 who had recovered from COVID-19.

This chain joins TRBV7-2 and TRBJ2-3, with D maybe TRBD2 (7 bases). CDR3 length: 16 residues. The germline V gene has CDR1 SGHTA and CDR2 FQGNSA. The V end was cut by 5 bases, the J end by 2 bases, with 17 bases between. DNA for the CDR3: TGTGCCAGCAGCCCAAATGGGGGGGGCAACACAGATACGCAGTATTTT. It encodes CASSPNGGGNTDTQYF.

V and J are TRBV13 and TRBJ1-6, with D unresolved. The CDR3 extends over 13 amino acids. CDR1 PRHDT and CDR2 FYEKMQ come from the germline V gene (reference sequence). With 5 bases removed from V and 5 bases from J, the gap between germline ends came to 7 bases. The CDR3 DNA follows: TGTGCCAGCAGCAAACTTAATAATTCACCCCTCCACTTT. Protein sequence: CASSKLNNSPLHF.

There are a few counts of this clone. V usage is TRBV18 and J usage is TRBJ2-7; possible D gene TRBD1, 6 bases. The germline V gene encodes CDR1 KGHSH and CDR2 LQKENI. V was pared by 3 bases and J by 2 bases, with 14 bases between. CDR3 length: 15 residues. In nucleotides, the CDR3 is TGTGCCAGCTCACCCAGACAGGTCGTGGCCTACGAGCAGTACTTC. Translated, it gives CASSPRQVVAYEQYF.

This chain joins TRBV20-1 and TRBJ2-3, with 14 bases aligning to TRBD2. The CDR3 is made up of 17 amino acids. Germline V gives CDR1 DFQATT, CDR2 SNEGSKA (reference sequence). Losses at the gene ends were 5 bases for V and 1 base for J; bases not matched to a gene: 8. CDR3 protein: CSAGGLAGGLGTDTQYF. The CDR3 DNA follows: TGCAGTGCTGGTGGACTAGCGGGGGGACTTGGCACAGATACGCAGTATTTT.

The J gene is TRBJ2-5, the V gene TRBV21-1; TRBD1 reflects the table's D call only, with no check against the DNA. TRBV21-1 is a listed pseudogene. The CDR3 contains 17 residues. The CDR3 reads CASSILASLGVQETQYF. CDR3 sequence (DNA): TGTGCCAGCAGCATTTTGGCATCTTTAGGGGTTCAAGAGACCCAGTACTTC.

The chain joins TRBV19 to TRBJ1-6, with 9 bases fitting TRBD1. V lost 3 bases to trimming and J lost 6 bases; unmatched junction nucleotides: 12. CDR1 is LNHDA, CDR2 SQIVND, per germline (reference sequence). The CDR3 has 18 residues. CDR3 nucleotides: TGTGCCAGTAGTATTTCGGATCGACAGGGGGATTCTAATTCACCCCTCCACTTT. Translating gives CASSISDRQGDSNSPLHF. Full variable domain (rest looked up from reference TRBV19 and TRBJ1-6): DGGITQSPKYLFRKEGQNVTLSCEQNLNHDAMYWYRQDPGQGLRLIYYSQIVNDFQKGDIAEGYSVSREKKESFPLTVTSAQKNPTAFYLCASSISDRQGDSNSPLHFGNGTRLTVT.

The DNA of the CDR3 is TGTGCCAGCAGTTCACGAGCCAATGAGCAGTTCTTC. Translating it yields CASSSRANEQFF. The J gene is TRBJ2-1, the V gene TRBV7-3; no clear D gene. CDR3 size: 12 residues. The V gene lost 6 bases and the J gene lost 6 bases, with 9 bases spanning the gap. The germline gives CDR1 SGHTA, CDR2 FQGTGA.

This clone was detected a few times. CDR3 protein: CASSQDPRVDSPLHF. CDR3 nucleotides: TGCGCCAGCAGCCAAGATCCCAGGGTAGATTCACCCCTCCACTTT. J is TRBJ1-6 and V is TRBV4-3; D may be TRBD1 (5 bases). The CDR3 is 15 amino acids. V lost 0 bases and J lost 8, with 11 bases in between. Germline CDR1 reads LGHNA; CDR2 reads YSLEER.

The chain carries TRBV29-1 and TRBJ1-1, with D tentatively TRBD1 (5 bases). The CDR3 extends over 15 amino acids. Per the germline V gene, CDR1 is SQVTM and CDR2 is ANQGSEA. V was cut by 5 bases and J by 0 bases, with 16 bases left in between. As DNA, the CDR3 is TGCAGCGTTCTTCGGATGGGGGGGATGAACACTGAAGCTTTCTTT. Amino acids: CSVLRMGGMNTEAFF.

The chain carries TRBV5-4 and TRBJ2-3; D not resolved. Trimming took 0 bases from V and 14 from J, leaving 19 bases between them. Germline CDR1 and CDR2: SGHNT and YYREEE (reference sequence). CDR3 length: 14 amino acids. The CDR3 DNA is TGTGCCAGCAGCTTGGCCCTAACTAACCCTACCCCGTATTTT. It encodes CASSLALTNPTPYF.

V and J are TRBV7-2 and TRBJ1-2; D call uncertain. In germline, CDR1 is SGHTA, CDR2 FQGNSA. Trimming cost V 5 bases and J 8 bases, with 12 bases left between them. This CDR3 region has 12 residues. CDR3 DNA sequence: TGTGCCAGCAGCCCCGCGGGTGGCGGCTACACCTTC. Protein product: CASSPAGGGYTF.

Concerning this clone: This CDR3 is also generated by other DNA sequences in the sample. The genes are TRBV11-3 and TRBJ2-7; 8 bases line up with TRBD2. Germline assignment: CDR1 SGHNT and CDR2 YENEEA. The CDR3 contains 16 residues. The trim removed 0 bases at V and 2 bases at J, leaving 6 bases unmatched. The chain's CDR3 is CASSLERGGGTYEQYF. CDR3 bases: TGTGCCAGCAGCTTAGAGCGGGGCGGGGGGACCTACGAGCAGTACTTC.

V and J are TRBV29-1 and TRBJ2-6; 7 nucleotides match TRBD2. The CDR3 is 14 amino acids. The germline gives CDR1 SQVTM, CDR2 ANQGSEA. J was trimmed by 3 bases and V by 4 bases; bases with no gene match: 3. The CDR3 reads CSVGRGVGANVLTF. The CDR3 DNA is TGCAGCGTTGGCCGGGGGGTTGGGGCCAACGTCCTGACTTTC.

CDR3 bases: TGTGCCAGCAGCTTACTTCTTCCAGAGAACACCGGGGAGCTGTTTTTT. Its translation: CASSLLLPENTGELFF. V gene TRBV7-3 combines with J gene TRBJ2-2; D call uncertain. The CDR3 length is 16 residues. Germline CDR1 SGHTA, CDR2 FQGTGA. Trimming removed 2 bases from V and 1 base from J, with 11 bases in between.

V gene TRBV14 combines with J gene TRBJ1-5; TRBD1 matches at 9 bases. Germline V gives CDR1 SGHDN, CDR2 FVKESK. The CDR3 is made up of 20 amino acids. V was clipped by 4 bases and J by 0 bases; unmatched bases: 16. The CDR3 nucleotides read TGTGCCAGCAGCCGACTCCCTCCCCTGGACAGGGGCTATAGCAATCAGCCCCAGCATTTT. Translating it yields CASSRLPPLDRGYSNQPQHF.